The sequence of this T cell receptor beta chain was determined in a study of radiation and T cells in renal cell carcinoma. Repertoires were generated with immunoSEQ multiplex PCR, while TCRdb's copy carries only in-frame clones and drops some. The sample yields tens of thousands of clones, 45% to 50% seen once. Noted treatment: 15 Gy SBRT to primary tumor, nephrectomy 4 weeks later. The patient's renal cell carcinoma had clear cell pathology. This sequence originates from a woman aged 45-65 years with renal cell carcinoma. The sample here was tumor tissue, taken from a patient whose treatment included radiotherapy and nephrectomy.

As DNA, the CDR3 is TGTGCCACCAGCAGAGAGCTCTCGGGAGCCGGCTCTGGAAACACCATATATTTT. Translation: CATSRELSGAGSGNTIYF. This rearrangement joins TRBV15 to TRBJ1-3; no clear D. The germline CDR1 and CDR2 sequences are LNHNV and YYDKDF (reference sequence). V lost 0 bases and J lost 0, with 15 bases in between. The CDR3 is 18 amino acids.